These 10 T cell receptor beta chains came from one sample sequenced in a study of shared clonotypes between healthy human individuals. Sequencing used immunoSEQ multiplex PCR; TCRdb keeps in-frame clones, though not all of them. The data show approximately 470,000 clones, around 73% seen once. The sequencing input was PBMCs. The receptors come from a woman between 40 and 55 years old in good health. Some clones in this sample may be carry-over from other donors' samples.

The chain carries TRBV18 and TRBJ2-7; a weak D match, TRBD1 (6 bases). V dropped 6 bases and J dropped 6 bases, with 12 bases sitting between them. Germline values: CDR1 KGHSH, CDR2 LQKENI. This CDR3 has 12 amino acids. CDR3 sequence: CASSRTDGEQYF. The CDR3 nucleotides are TGTGCCAGCTCGCGGACAGACGGCGAGCAGTACTTC.

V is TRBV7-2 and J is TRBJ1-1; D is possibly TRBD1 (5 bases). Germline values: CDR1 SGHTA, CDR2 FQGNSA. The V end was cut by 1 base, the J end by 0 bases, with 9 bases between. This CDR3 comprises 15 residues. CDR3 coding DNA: TGTGCCAGCAGCTTAGGCAGGGCCATGAACACTGAAGCTTTCTTT. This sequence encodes CASSLGRAMNTEAFF.

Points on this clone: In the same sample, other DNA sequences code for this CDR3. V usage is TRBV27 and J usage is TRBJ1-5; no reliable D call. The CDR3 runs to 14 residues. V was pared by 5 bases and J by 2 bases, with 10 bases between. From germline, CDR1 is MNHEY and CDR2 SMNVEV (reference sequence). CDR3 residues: CASSLKDGNQPQHF. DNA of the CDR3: TGTGCCAGCAGTCTAAAGGATGGCAATCAGCCCCAGCATTTT.

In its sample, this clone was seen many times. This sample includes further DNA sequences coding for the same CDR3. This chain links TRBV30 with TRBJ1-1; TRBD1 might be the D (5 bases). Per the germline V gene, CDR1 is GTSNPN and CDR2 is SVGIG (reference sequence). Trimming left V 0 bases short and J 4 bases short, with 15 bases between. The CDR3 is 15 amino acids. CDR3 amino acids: CAWSVRGRSGTEAFF. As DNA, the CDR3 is TGTGCCTGGAGTGTACGGGGGAGGTCAGGCACTGAAGCTTTCTTT.

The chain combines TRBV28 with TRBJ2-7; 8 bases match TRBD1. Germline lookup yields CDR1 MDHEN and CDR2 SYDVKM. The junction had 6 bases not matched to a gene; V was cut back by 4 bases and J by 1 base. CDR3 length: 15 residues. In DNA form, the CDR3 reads TGTGCCAGCAGTTCCGGGACAGGCTCATCCTACGAGCAGTACTTC. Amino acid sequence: CASSSGTGSSYEQYF. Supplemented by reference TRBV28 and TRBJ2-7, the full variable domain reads DVKVTQSSRYLVKRTGEKVFLECVQDMDHENMFWYRQDPGLGLRLIYFSYDVKMKEKGDIPEGYSVSREKKERFSLILESASTNQTSMYLCASSSGTGSSYEQYFGPGTRLTVT.

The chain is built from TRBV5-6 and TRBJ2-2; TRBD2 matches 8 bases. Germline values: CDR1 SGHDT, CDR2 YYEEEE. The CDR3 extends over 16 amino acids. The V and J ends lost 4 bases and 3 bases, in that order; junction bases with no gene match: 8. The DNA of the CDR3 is TGTGCCAGCAGCGCGCCCGGGACTAGGGACACCGGGGAGCTGTTTTTT. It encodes CASSAPGTRDTGELFF.

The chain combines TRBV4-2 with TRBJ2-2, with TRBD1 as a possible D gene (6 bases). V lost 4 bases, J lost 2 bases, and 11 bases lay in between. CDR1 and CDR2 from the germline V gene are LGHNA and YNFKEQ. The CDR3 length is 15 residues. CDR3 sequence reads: CASSPGQLNTGELFF. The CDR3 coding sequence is TGTGCCAGCAGCCCAGGACAGCTAAACACCGGGGAGCTGTTTTTT.

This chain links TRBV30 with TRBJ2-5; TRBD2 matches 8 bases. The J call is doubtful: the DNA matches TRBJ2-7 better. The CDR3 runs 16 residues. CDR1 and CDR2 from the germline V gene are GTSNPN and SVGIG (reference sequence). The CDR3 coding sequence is TGTGCCTGGACCCCCCCCCGACTAGCGATCACCTACGAGCAGTACTTC. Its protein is CAWTPPRLAITYEQYF.

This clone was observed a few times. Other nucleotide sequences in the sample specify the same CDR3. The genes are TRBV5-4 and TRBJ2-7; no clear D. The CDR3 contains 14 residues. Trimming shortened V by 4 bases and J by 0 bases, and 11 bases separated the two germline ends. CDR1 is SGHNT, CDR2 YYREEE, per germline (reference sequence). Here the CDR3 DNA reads TGTGCCAGCAGCCCGACGGGCGTCTCCTACGAGCAGTACTTC. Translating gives CASSPTGVSYEQYF.

CDR3 in amino acids: CASSLVRDHTDTQYF. CDR3 in DNA: TGCGCCAGCAGCTTGGTGCGGGACCACACAGATACGCAGTATTTT. The chain joins TRBV5-1 to TRBJ2-3, with D perhaps TRBD2 (6 bases). The CDR3 consists of 15 residues. With 0 bases removed from V and 2 bases from J, the gap between germline ends came to 10 bases. CDR1 is SGHRS, CDR2 YFSETQ, per germline.